This T cell receptor beta chain appears in the sequencing data of a study of post-analysis software for immune sequencing data. Study results and caveats: TRBV5-6, TRBV5-1 and TRBV20-1 were among roughly 5 TRBV segments more frequent in patients than controls.

This CDR3 contains 14 residues. The trim removed 3 bases at V and 9 bases at J, leaving 7 bases unmatched. Incorporated into the TCR beta cDNA libraries were unique molecular identifiers, which served to reduce PCR and sequencing biases. A few hundred thousand cDNA molecules came from roughly 1 to 10 million T cells. TCRdb independently ran MiXCR on the PCR reads; one entry per CDR3 protein. The data hold around 440,000 distinct CDR3 sequences, with 40% to 55% observed a single time. A remark on this clonotype: Antigen specificity is unknown.

The receptor's source is a girl aged 10 to 17 with multiple sclerosis. Material: blood. This chain uses TRBV12-3 or TRBV12-4 with TRBJ2-1; 8 nucleotides line up with TRBD2. The CDR3 bases are TGTGCCAGCAGTTTCCGGACTAGCTCTCCTGAGCAGTTCTTC. It yields the protein CASSFRTSSPEQFF.